The 22 T cell receptor beta chains reported below all come from one sample, sequenced in a study of blood T cell repertoires in COVID-19 (TCRdb year 2020). Libraries were made using the immunoSEQ multiplex PCR assay. TCRdb stores this immuneACCESS table with in-frame sequences only. Part of the clones is absent; in the studies checked, under half of the shortfall reflects unresolved V genes, and no reason is known for the rest. The sample has approximately 190,000 clones on record, 79% of them singletons. About 18% of the sample is held by the ten biggest clonotypes. Sequenced input: peripheral blood. These receptors were obtained from a man aged 60 to 75 with active or convalescent COVID-19.

The chain joins TRBV19 to TRBJ2-5, with TRBD1 matching 8 bases. CDR3 size: 14 residues. The ends lost 3 bases at V and 4 bases at J; junction bases unmatched: 4. Germline values: CDR1 LNHDA, CDR2 SQIVND (reference sequence). The CDR3 DNA reads as TGTGCCAGTAGTATGAACGGACAGGGAGAGACCCAGTACTTC. This translates into CASSMNGQGETQYF.

The chain combines TRBV4-1 with TRBJ2-5; the match to TRBD2 covers 13 bases. V was clipped by 4 bases and J by 8 bases; unmatched bases: 7. The CDR3 is 15 amino acids. Germline-derived CDR1 and CDR2 are MGHRA and YSYEKL. The CDR3 spells CASSPGLAGSNTQYF. The CDR3 region has the DNA TGCGCCAGCAGCCCGGGACTAGCGGGGAGTAATACCCAGTACTTC.

The chain couples TRBV7-6 to TRBJ1-1, with D perhaps matching TRBD1 (5 bases). V dropped 3 bases and J dropped 7 bases, with 9 bases sitting between them. From germline, CDR1 is SGHVS and CDR2 FNYEAQ. The CDR3 spans 12 residues. For the CDR3, the DNA is TGTGCCAGCAGCTTTACAGGCGATGAAGCTTTCTTT. As protein: CASSFTGDEAFF.

This chain connects TRBV6-2 or TRBV6-3 to TRBJ1-2; D may be TRBD1 (5 bases). The CDR3 spans 17 residues. Trimming stripped 0 bases from V and 2 bases from J, with 16 bases between. Looked up from germline, CDR1 is MNHEY and CDR2 is SVGEGT. The CDR3 protein is CASSYSPRRGMNYGYTF. Written as DNA, the CDR3 is TGTGCCAGCAGTTACTCTCCAAGGAGGGGAATGAACTATGGCTACACCTTC.

The genes are TRBV4-3 and TRBJ2-7, with a tentative D call TRBD1 (5 bases). Trimming left V 2 bases short and J 4 bases short, with 12 bases between. In germline, CDR1 is LGHNA, CDR2 YSLEER. The CDR3 extends over 14 amino acids. The CDR3 here is CASSQRTPGYEQYF. In DNA form, the CDR3 reads TGCGCCAGCAGCCAAAGGACACCCGGGTACGAGCAGTACTTC.

This chain uses TRBV7-3 with TRBJ2-7; perhaps TRBD1 as D (6 bases). From germline, CDR1 is SGHTA and CDR2 FQGTGA. This CDR3 spans 13 amino acids. Trimming cost V 4 bases and J 1 base, with 8 bases left between them. CDR3 region: CASSSGTSYEQYF. The CDR3, as DNA: TGTGCCAGCAGCTCCGGGACATCCTACGAGCAGTACTTC.

The genes are TRBV5-4 and TRBJ2-7; 7 nucleotides agree with TRBD1. V gave up 2 bases and J gave up 6 bases; unmatched junction bases: 5. Germline V CDR1 and CDR2: SGHNT, YYREEE (reference sequence). This CDR3 contains 13 residues. CDR3: CASSFRSGGEQYF. The DNA for the CDR3 is TGTGCCAGCAGCTTTAGGTCAGGGGGCGAGCAGTACTTC.

J is TRBJ2-1 and V is TRBV30; D might be TRBD2 (6 bases). Germline V lookup: CDR1 GTSNPN, CDR2 SVGIG (reference sequence). Trimming shortened V by 4 bases and J by 0 bases, and 13 bases separated the two germline ends. The CDR3 spans 15 residues. The CDR3 coding sequence is TGTGCCTGGAACCGGGAGCGGGCCTCCTACAATGAGCAGTTCTTC. This gives the protein CAWNRERASYNEQFF.

The chain is built from TRBV5-1 and TRBJ2-7, with 7 bases that match TRBD2. Germline-derived CDR1 and CDR2 are SGHRS and YFSETQ. The CDR3 is 15 residues long. J was trimmed by 0 bases and V by 0 bases; bases with no gene match: 3. CDR3 residues: CASSLEAGLSYEQYF. The CDR3 DNA reads as TGCGCCAGCAGCTTGGAAGCGGGGCTCTCCTACGAGCAGTACTTC.

The chain employs TRBV29-1 and TRBJ2-3; D is unclear. The CDR3 totals 13 residues. CDR1 SQVTM and CDR2 ANQGSEA come from the germline V gene. Between the trimmed V and J ends, which lost 4 bases and 3 bases, there was a span of 11 bases. The CDR3 nucleotides read TGCAGCGTTGCCAACCGACTTACAGATACGCAGTATTTT. Residues: CSVANRLTDTQYF.

V gene TRBV6-2 or TRBV6-3 combines with J gene TRBJ1-5; tentative D call: TRBD1 (5 bases). Germline loops: CDR1 MNHEY, CDR2 SVGEGT. Trimming took off 2 bases at V and 7 bases at J, with 9 bases between the two ends. The CDR3 extends over 13 amino acids. CDR3 sequence reads: CASSYEGRQPQHF. The CDR3 DNA is TGTGCCAGCAGTTACGAGGGGAGGCAGCCCCAGCATTTT.

The rearrangement links TRBV5-5 to TRBJ2-1; 13 bases agree with TRBD2. Germline V lookup: CDR1 SGHKS, CDR2 YYEKEE (reference sequence). V lost 4 bases and J lost 5; bases outside the gene matches: 9. There are 17 residues in the CDR3. CDR3 DNA sequence: TGTGCCAGCAGCACCCTTAGGGGGACTAGCGGGAACAATGAGCAGTTCTTC. It is translated as CASSTLRGTSGNNEQFF.

Regarding this clone: This sample includes further DNA sequences coding for the same CDR3. The chain links TRBV18 to TRBJ2-7, with TRBD1 as a possible D gene (6 bases). The V gene lost 0 bases and the J gene lost 4 bases, with 10 bases spanning the gap. CDR1 and CDR2 from the germline V gene are KGHSH and LQKENI. This CDR3 is 14 amino acids long. The CDR3, as DNA: TGTGCCAGCTCACCACCCGGGACATCGTACGAGCAGTACTTC. As protein: CASSPPGTSYEQYF.

This clone has just one count. The chain links TRBV29-1 to TRBJ2-1, with 7 bases fitting TRBD1. This CDR3 has 14 amino acids. V was clipped by 3 bases and J by 3 bases; unmatched bases: 5. CDR1 is SQVTM and CDR2 is ANQGSEA in the germline V gene. This CDR3 reads CSVDRGSIYNEQFF. The CDR3 DNA sequence: TGCAGCGTTGACAGGGGGAGTATCTACAATGAGCAGTTCTTC.

V usage is TRBV10-3 and J usage is TRBJ2-5; 8 bases fit TRBD1. CDR3 length equals 16 residues. CDR1 and CDR2 (germline): ENHRY, SYGVKD. Trimming at V came to 0 bases and at J to 5 bases, leaving 8 bases not matched to a gene. CDR3 DNA: TGTGCCATCAGTGAGTCTCTCAGGGGGCGCCGGGAGACCCAGTACTTC. Amino acid sequence: CAISESLRGRRETQYF.

This clone has more than one count but fewer than ten. The rearrangement links TRBV30 to TRBJ1-1; TRBD1 aligns across 7 bases. The CDR3 extends over 12 amino acids. J lost 1 base, V lost 4 bases, and 0 bases had no gene match. Germline V gives CDR1 GTSNPN, CDR2 SVGIG (reference sequence). CDR3 DNA: TGTGCCTGGAACAGGGGGAACACTGAAGCTTTCTTT. Protein: CAWNRGNTEAFF.

The gene calls are TRBV14 and TRBJ1-1; a possible D gene is TRBD1 (6 bases). CDR1 and CDR2 from the germline V gene are SGHDN and FVKESK. The CDR3 is made up of 14 amino acids. V shed 1 base and J shed 3 bases, with 9 bases lying between them. CDR3 bases: TGTGCCAGCAGCCAAGCAGGGGTTTACACTGAAGCTTTCTTT. Translated: CASSQAGVYTEAFF.

The chain links TRBV7-9 to TRBJ1-2; the D is unclear. Germline V gene data show CDR1 as SEHNR and CDR2 as FQNEAQ (reference sequence). V dropped 5 bases and J dropped 0 bases, with 7 bases sitting between them. This CDR3 spans 13 amino acids. The CDR3 DNA follows: TGTGCCAGCAGCATGCGAGCTAACTATGGCTACACCTTC. Translated, it gives CASSMRANYGYTF.

The chain recombines TRBV6-4 with TRBJ2-4, with 13 bases matching TRBD2. The CDR3 runs to 18 residues. Germline V gene lookup returns CDR1 MRHNA and CDR2 SNTAGT. V dropped 2 bases and J dropped 2; count of bases not matched to a gene: 6. The CDR3 DNA reads TGTGCCAGCAGTGACAGGACTAGCGGGAGTTGGCCCAAAAACATTCAGTACTTC. Protein: CASSDRTSGSWPKNIQYF.

V and J are TRBV19 and TRBJ1-4, with 7 bases aligning to TRBD1. CDR3 size: 14 residues. V gave up 4 bases and J gave up 3 bases; unmatched junction bases: 2. The germline V gene encodes CDR1 LNHDA and CDR2 SQIVND (reference sequence). The CDR3 here is CASSKGAANEKLFF. The CDR3 DNA reads as TGTGCCAGTAGTAAGGGGGCGGCTAATGAAAAACTGTTTTTT.

This chain uses TRBV13 with TRBJ2-1, with 14 positions matching TRBD2. V was clipped by 4 bases and J by 7 bases; unmatched bases: 15. The germline gives CDR1 PRHDT, CDR2 FYEKMQ (reference sequence). The CDR3 has 19 amino acids. The CDR3 DNA follows: TGTGCCAGCAGCTCCGTTACCCCGGGACTAGCGGGAGTGGGTAATGAGCAGTTCTTC. This sequence encodes CASSSVTPGLAGVGNEQFF.

V and J are TRBV29-1 and TRBJ2-7; 10 bases fit TRBD2. From germline, CDR1 is SQVTM and CDR2 ANQGSEA. The J segment lost 9 bases and the V segment lost 0 bases, leaving 14 bases of the junction unmatched. The CDR3 has 16 amino acids. The chain's CDR3 is CSVEDPTKREGPGQYF. The CDR3 DNA sequence: TGCAGCGTTGAAGATCCCACCAAGCGGGAGGGCCCCGGGCAGTACTTC.